This TCR beta chain was sequenced during a study of neoadjuvant nivolumab and ipilimumab in lung cancer. Findings of the study overall: A small number of samples were TCR sequenced. Only two of four nivolumab-treated tumors gained richness and clonality by surgery. Resected tumors had greater TCR richness and clonality than uninvolved lung.

About this clone itself: Its antigen is unidentified.

Germline V gene data show CDR1 as KGHSH and CDR2 as LQKENI. The CDR3 runs to 14 residues. Between the trimmed V and J ends, which lost 3 bases and 7 bases, there was a span of 16 bases. Assay: immunoSEQ multiplex PCR; the TCRdb copy retains only in-frame clones and omits some. The top ten clones hold approximately 6.4% of a sample with about 18,000 clones, around 82% of them seen once. This TCR came from an adult with non-small cell lung cancer. The starting material was tumor tissue, obtained after neoadjuvant nivolumab, alone or with ipilimumab, at or shortly before surgery. The chain employs TRBV18 and TRBJ2-7, with a weak D call TRBD2 (6 bases). The DNA of the CDR3 is TGTGCCAGCTCACCGCCCACTAGCACTGGGGAGCAGTACTTC. This sequence encodes CASSPPTSTGEQYF.